This entry lists 9 T cell receptor beta chains sequenced from one sample in a study of blood T cell repertoires in COVID-19. Data came from immunoSEQ multiplex PCR; TCRdb stores just in-frame clones and leaves some out. The table lists some 170,000 clones, 75% to 80% of them singletons, with approximately 27% in the top ten. The material sequenced was peripheral blood. Receptor source: a woman between 65 and 79 years old with acute or convalescent COVID-19.

The V gene is TRBV9, the J gene TRBJ2-1; TRBD2 matches 10 bases. Germline CDR1 SGDLS, CDR2 YYNGEE. This CDR3 comprises 15 residues. J was trimmed by 8 bases and V by 1 base; bases with no gene match: 6. The CDR3 nucleotides read TGTGCCAGCAGCGTACCGGCTAGCGGGGGCTATGAGCAGTTCTTC. This codes for CASSVPASGGYEQFF.

This chain's CDR3 is CASSVERQGLETQYF. The CDR3 bases are TGTGCCAGCAGCGTAGAAAGGCAGGGGTTGGAGACCCAGTACTTC. V gene TRBV9 combines with J gene TRBJ2-5, with TRBD1 as a possible D gene (6 bases). The V and J ends lost 0 bases and 5 bases respectively, with 14 bases between them. The V gene's germline CDR1 is SGDLS and CDR2 YYNGEE. This CDR3 has 15 amino acids.

This clone has more than one count but fewer than ten. V usage is TRBV5-1 and J usage is TRBJ1-3, with TRBD1 matching 10 bases. The CDR3 is made up of 15 amino acids. CDR1 and CDR2 (germline): SGHRS, YFSETQ. Trimming at V came to 4 bases and at J to 5 bases, leaving 6 bases not matched to a gene. CDR3 sequence reads: CASSQGQGYRNTIYF. The CDR3 DNA sequence: TGCGCCAGCAGCCAGGGACAGGGGTACAGAAACACCATATATTTT.

This clone was detected a few times. The CDR3 spells CASSVGQAKETQYF. Written as DNA, the CDR3 is TGTGCCAGCAGCGTAGGGCAGGCCAAAGAGACCCAGTACTTC. V gene TRBV9 combines with J gene TRBJ2-5; D is unclear. The CDR3 spans 14 residues. The germline V and J ends were trimmed by 0 bases and 3 bases, with 9 bases remaining between them. Looked up from germline, CDR1 is SGDLS and CDR2 is YYNGEE.

J is TRBJ1-5 and V is TRBV27; D gene unclear. The V end was cut by 9 bases, the J end by 4 bases, with 4 bases between. This CDR3 is built from 10 residues. Germline CDR1 reads MNHEY; CDR2 reads SMNVEV (reference sequence). The CDR3 protein is CARTNQPQHF. The CDR3, as DNA: TGTGCCAGGACTAATCAGCCCCAGCATTTT.

J is TRBJ2-5 and V is TRBV3-1 (or the pseudogene TRBV3-2); D perhaps matches TRBD2 (5 bases). The CDR3 sequence is 15 residues long. Germline-derived CDR1 and CDR2 are LGHDT and YNNKEL (reference sequence). The V and J ends lost 4 bases and 0 bases respectively, with 12 bases between them. CDR3 sequence (DNA): TGTGCCAGCAGCCTCCGGAGGCAGGACCAAGAGACCCAGTACTTC. Amino acid sequence: CASSLRRQDQETQYF.

This clone was recorded a few times. The rearrangement joins TRBV15 to TRBJ2-7; TRBD2 matches at 15 bases. This CDR3 spans 17 amino acids. V dropped 3 bases and J dropped 5; count of bases not matched to a gene: 8. Germline V CDR1 and CDR2: LNHNV, YYDKDF (reference sequence). CDR3 amino acids: CATSSLPGLAGGHEQYF. In nucleotides, the CDR3 is TGTGCCACCAGCAGCCTCCCGGGACTAGCGGGAGGTCACGAGCAGTACTTC.

V gene TRBV21-1 combines with J gene TRBJ2-7; the table calls TRBD2, which could not be checked here. TRBV21-1 has pseudogene status. The CDR3 is 14 amino acids. CDR3 amino acids: CASSKVCSNGEQYF. In DNA, the CDR3 is TGTGCCAGCAGCAAAGTCTGTAGCAATGGCGAGCAGTACTTC.

The J gene is TRBJ2-1, the V gene TRBV30; 7 bases line up with TRBD1. Germline V lookup: CDR1 GTSNPN, CDR2 SVGIG (reference sequence). The CDR3 sequence is 13 residues long. The V and J ends lost 7 bases and 3 bases, in that order; junction bases with no gene match: 6. The CDR3 spells CAYGTVSYNEQFF. CDR3 in DNA: TGTGCCTACGGGACAGTTAGCTACAATGAGCAGTTCTTC.